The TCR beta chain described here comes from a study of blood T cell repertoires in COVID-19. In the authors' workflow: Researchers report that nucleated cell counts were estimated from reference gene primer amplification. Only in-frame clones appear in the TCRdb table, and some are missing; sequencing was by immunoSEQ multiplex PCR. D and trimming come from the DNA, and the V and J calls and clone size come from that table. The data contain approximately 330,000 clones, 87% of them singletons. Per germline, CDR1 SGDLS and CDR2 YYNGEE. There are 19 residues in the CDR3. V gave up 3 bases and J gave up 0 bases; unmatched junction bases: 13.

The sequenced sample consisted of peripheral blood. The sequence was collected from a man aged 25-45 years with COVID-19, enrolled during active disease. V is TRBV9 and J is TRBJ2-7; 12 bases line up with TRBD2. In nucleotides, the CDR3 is TGTGCCAGCAGCGGGAGGGGGACTAGCGGGCCAACGAGCTCCTACGAGCAGTACTTC. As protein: CASSGRGTSGPTSSYEQYF.